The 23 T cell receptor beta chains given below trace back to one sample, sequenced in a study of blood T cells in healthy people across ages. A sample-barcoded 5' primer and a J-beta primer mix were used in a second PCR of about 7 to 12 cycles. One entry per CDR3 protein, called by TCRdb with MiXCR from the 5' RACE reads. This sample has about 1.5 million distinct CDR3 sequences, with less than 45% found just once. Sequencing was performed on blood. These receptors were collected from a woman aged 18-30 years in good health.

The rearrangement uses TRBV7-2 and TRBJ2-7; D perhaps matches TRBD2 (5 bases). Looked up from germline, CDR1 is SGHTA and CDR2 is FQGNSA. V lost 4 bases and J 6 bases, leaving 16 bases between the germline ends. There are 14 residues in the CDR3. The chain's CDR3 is CASSSPSSVGEQYF. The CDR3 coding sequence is TGTGCCAGCAGCTCCCCAAGTAGCGTAGGCGAGCAGTACTTC.

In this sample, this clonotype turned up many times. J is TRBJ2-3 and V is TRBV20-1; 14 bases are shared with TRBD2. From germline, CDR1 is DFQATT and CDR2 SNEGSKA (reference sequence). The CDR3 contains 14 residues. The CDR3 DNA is TGCAGAGCGGGGACTAGCGGGAGAACAGATACGCAGTATTTT. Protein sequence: CRAGTSGRTDTQYF.

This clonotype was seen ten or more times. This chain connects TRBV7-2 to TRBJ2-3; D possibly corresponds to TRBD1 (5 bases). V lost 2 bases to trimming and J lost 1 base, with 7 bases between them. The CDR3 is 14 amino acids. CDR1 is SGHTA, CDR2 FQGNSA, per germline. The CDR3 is CASSLIGGTDTQYF. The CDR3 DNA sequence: TGTGCCAGCAGCTTAATAGGGGGCACAGATACGCAGTATTTT.

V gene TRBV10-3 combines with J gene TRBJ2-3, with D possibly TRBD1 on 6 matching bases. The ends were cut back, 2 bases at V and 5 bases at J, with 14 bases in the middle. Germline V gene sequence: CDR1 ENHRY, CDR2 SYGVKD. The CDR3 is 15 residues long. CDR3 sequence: CAISEGGSRRDTQYF. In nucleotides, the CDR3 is TGTGCCATCAGTGAGGGGGGCTCACGTAGAGATACGCAGTATTTT.

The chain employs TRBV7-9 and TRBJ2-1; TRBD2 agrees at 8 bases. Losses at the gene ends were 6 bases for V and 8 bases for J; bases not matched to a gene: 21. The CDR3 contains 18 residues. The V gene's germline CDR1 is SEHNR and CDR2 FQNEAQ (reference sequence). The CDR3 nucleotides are TGTGCCAGCAGGTCTCGGATTAGCGGGACTAGAATGTCGGATGAGCAGTTCTTC. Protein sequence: CASRSRISGTRMSDEQFF.

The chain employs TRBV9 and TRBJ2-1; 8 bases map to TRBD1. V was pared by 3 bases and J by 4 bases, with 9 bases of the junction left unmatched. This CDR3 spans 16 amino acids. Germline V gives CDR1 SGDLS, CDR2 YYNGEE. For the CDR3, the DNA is TGTGCCAGCAGCGAGACAGGGGATTACTATTACAATGAGCAGTTCTTC. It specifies CASSETGDYYYNEQFF.

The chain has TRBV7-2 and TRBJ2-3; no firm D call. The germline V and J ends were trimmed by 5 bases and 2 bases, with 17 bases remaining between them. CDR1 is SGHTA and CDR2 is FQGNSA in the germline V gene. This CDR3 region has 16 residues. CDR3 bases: TGTGCCAGCAGCCCCCAGCGACTCGCTAACACAGATACGCAGTATTTT. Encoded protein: CASSPQRLANTDTQYF.

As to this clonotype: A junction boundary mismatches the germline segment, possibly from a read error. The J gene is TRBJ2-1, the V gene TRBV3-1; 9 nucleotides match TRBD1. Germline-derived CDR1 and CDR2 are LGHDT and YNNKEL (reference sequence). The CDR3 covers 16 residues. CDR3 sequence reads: CASSLTLGQGRDEQFF. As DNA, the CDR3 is TGTGCCAGCAGTCTTACTTTGGGACAGGGAAGAGATGAGCAGTTTTTC.

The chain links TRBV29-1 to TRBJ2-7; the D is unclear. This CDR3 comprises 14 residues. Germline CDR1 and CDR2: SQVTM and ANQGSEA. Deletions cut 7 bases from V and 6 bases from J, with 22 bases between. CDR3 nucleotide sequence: TGCAGCGCTGCTCCCGGACCCGATTCGGCCGAGCAGTACTTC. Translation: CSAAPGPDSAEQYF.

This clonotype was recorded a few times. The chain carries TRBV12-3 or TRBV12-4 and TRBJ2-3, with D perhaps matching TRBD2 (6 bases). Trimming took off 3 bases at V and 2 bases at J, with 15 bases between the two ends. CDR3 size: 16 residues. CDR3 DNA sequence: TGTGCCAGCAGTTTTTGGAGTGCGGGGATCACAGATACGCAGTATTTT. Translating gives CASSFWSAGITDTQYF.

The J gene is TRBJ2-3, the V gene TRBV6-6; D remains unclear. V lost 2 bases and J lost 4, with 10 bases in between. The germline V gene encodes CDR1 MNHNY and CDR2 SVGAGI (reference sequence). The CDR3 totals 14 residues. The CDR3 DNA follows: TGTGCCAGCAGTTACGATCCCAGGCCAGATACGCAGTATTTT. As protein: CASSYDPRPDTQYF.

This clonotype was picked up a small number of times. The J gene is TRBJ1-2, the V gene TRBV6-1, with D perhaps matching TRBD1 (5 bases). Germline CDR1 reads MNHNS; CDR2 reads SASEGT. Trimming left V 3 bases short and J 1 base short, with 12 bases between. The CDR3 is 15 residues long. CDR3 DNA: TGTGCCAGCAGTGAGATACAGGCGGATAACTATGGCTACACCTTC. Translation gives CASSEIQADNYGYTF.

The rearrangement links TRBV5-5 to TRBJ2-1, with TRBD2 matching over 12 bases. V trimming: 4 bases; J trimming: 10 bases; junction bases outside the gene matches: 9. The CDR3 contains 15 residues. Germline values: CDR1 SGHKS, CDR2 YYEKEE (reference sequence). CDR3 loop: CASSASGGAYYEQFF. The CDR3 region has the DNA TGTGCCAGCAGCGCTAGCGGGGGGGCCTACTACGAGCAGTTCTTC.

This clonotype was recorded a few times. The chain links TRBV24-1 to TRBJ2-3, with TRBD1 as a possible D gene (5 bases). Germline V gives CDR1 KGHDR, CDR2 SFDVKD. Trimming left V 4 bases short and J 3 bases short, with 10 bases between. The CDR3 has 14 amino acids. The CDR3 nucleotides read TGTGCCACCAGTGACCCAGGGCAGACAGATACGCAGTATTTT. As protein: CATSDPGQTDTQYF.

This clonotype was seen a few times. CDR3 bases: TGTGCCAGCAGGAAAAAGGGGTCCTCCTACGAGCAGTACTTC. Protein product: CASRKKGSSYEQYF. The V call is TRBV13, the J call TRBJ2-7, with D perhaps TRBD1 (5 bases). This CDR3 has 14 residues. Trimming removed 6 bases from V and 0 bases from J, with 12 bases in between. Germline V lookup: CDR1 PRHDT, CDR2 FYEKMQ (reference sequence).

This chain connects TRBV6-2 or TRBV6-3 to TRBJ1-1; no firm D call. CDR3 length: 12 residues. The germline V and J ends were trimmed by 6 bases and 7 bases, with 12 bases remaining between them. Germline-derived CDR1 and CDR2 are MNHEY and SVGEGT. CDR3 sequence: CASSKMGVEAFF. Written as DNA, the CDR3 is TGTGCCAGCAGCAAAATGGGAGTTGAAGCTTTCTTT.

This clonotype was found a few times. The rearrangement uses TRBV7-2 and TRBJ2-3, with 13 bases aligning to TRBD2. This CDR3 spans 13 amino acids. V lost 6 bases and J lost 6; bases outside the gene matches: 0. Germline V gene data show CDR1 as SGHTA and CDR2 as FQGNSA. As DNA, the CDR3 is TGTGCCAGCAGACTAGCGGGAGGGGATACGCAGTATTTT. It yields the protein CASRLAGGDTQYF.

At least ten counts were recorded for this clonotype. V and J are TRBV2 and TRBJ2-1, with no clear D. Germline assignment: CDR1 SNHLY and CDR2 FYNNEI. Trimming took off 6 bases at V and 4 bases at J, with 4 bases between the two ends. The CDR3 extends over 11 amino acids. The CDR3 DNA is TGTGCCAGCAGCGGATACAATGAGCAGTTCTTC. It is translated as CASSGYNEQFF.

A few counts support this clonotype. The CDR3 reads CSVRGQVHNEQFF. The CDR3 DNA follows: TGCAGCGTACGGGGACAGGTTCACAATGAGCAGTTCTTC. The chain combines TRBV29-1 with TRBJ2-1, with 8 bases aligning to TRBD1. The CDR3 extends over 13 amino acids. Germline CDR1 and CDR2: SQVTM and ANQGSEA. The J segment lost 5 bases and the V segment lost 6 bases, leaving 6 bases of the junction unmatched.

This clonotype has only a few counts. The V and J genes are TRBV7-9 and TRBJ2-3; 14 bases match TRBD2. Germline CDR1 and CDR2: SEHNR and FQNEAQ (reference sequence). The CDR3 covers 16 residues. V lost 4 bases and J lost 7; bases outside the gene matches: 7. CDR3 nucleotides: TGTGCCAGCAGCTCCACGACTAGCGGGGGGGAGAATACGCAGTATTTT. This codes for CASSSTTSGGENTQYF.

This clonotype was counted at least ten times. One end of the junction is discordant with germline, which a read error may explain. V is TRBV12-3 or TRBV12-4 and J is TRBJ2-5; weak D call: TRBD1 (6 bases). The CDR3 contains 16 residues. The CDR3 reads CASSLGSGVGQGTQYF. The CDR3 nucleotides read TGTGCCAGCAGTTTAGGGTCAGGGGTGGGGCAAGGGACCCAGTACTTC.

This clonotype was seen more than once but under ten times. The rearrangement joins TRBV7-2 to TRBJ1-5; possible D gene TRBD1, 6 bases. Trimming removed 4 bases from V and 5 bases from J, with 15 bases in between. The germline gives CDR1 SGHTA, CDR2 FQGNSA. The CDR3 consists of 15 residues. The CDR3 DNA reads TGTGCCAGCAGCTCCAATACAGGGACTGATCAGCCCCAGCATTTT. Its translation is CASSSNTGTDQPQHF. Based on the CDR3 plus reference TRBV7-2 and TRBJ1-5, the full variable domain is GAGVSQSPSNKVTEKGKDVELRCDPISGHTALYWYRQSLGQGLEFLIYFQGNSAPDKSGLPSDRFSAERTGGSVSTLTIQRTQQEDSAVYLCASSSNTGTDQPQHFGDGTRLSIL.

CDR3 DNA sequence: TGCAGTGCCCCTACTAAGCGGGGGGGCCCGGGTGAGCAGTTCTTC. It yields the protein CSAPTKRGGPGEQFF. V gene TRBV20-1 combines with J gene TRBJ2-1; 10 positions match TRBD2. Germline loops: CDR1 DFQATT, CDR2 SNEGSKA (reference sequence). V lost 6 bases and J lost 9; bases outside the gene matches: 14. The CDR3 runs 15 residues.